This T cell receptor beta chain was profiled in a study of cytomegalovirus exposure and HLA in healthy donors. With 60 Vbeta and 13 Jbeta primers, the PCR was carried out. Clones were sequenced by immunoSEQ multiplex PCR, and TCRdb holds only the in-frame ones, with some missing. This sample has 130,000 to 150,000 clones, with about four fifths found just once. This clone has only one observation. The V gene end was trimmed by 10 bases and the J gene end by 9 bases; junction bases not matched to a gene: 11. This CDR3 is 12 amino acids long. Germline V lookup: CDR1 MNHEY, CDR2 SMNVEV (reference sequence).

This clonotype was sampled from a man aged 40-55 years in good health and CMV-seronegative. Sequenced material: PBMCs. The genes are TRBV27 and TRBJ2-5, with 7 bases matching TRBD1. The CDR3 coding sequence is TGTGCCACCACCCGACAGGGTGGGGCCCAGTACTTC. It codes for CATTRQGGAQYF.